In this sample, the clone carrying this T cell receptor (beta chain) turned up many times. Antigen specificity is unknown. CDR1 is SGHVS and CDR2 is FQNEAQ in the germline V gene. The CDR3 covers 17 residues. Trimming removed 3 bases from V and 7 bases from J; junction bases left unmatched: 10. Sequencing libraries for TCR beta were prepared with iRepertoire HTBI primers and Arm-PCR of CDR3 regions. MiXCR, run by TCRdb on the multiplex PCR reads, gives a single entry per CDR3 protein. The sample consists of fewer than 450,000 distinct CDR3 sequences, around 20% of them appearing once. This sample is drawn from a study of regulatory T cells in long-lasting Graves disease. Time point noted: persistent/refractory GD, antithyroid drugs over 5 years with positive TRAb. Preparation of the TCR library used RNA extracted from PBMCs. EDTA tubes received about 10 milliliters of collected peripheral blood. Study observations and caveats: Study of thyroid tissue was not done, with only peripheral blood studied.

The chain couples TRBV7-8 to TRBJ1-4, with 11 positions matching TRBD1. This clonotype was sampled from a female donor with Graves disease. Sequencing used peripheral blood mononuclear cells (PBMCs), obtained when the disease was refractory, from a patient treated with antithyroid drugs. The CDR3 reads CASSFGFGQGAFEKLFF. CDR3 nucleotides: TGTGCCAGCAGCTTCGGCTTCGGACAGGGGGCTTTTGAAAAACTGTTTTTT.